What follows are 28 T cell receptor beta chains derived from one specimen sequenced in a study of T cell changes during pregnancy in multiple sclerosis (dated by TCRdb to about 2019). Libraries were built with the immunoSEQ multiplex PCR assay. In its TCRdb copy, this immuneACCESS table keeps in-frame sequences only and misses some clones. Where compared with another copy, unresolved V genes explain less than half of these, and the others have no known cause. In all, the sample holds 75,000 to 100,000 clones, and roughly 92% of those were seen once. The ten largest clones add up to more than 2% of the sample. The source material was peripheral blood, sampled after pregnancy. The origin of the receptors is a female donor with multiple sclerosis, enrolled in a pregnancy study.

This chain joins TRBV5-6 and TRBJ2-4; D is possibly TRBD1 (5 bases). Between the trimmed V and J ends, which lost 4 bases and 2 bases, there was a span of 13 bases. The CDR3 contains 15 residues. Germline loops: CDR1 SGHDT, CDR2 YYEEEE. CDR3 residues: CASSPLTASKNIQYF. The CDR3, as DNA: TGTGCCAGCAGCCCCTTGACAGCATCCAAAAACATTCAGTACTTC. The full variable domain, in which reference TRBV5-6 and TRBJ2-4 provide the parts outside the CDR3, is DAGVTQSPTHLIKTRGQQVTLRCSPKSGHDTVSWYQQALGQGPQFIFQYYEEEERQRGNFPDRFSGHQFPNYSSELNVNALLLGDSALYLCASSPLTASKNIQYFGAGTRLSVL.

CDR3 DNA: TGCGCCAGCAGCCAAGTTGCGGGGACTGGGGCCAACGTCCTGACTTTC. This sequence encodes CASSQVAGTGANVLTF. This chain links TRBV4-3 with TRBJ2-6, with D maybe TRBD2 (6 bases). The V and J ends lost 1 base and 2 bases respectively, with 9 bases between them. Germline V gives CDR1 LGHNA, CDR2 YSLEER. The CDR3 is made up of 16 amino acids.

The gene calls are TRBV30 and TRBJ1-2, with 7 positions matching TRBD1. The CDR3 loop spans 13 amino acids. V lost 2 bases, J lost 4 bases, and 4 bases stayed unmatched. Germline lookup yields CDR1 GTSNPN and CDR2 SVGIG (reference sequence). The CDR3 sequence is CAWSRGQVYGYTF. The CDR3 coding sequence is TGTGCCTGGAGTAGGGGGCAAGTCTATGGCTACACCTTC. Complete variable domain (other parts from reference TRBV30 and TRBJ1-2): SQTIHQWPATLVQPVGSPLSLECTVEGTSNPNLYWYRQAAGRGLQLLFYSVGIGQISSEVPQNLSASRPQDRQFILSSKKLLLSDSGFYLCAWSRGQVYGYTFGSGTRLTVV.

The chain couples TRBV9 to TRBJ1-3; D not certain. In germline, CDR1 is SGDLS, CDR2 YYNGEE. This CDR3 contains 15 residues. Trimming took 2 bases from V and 0 from J, leaving 9 bases between them. The CDR3 region has the DNA TGTGCCAGCAGCGTCGACCCTAGCTCTGGAAACACCATATATTTT. Encoded protein: CASSVDPSSGNTIYF.

This clone has only one observation. This chain uses TRBV27 with TRBJ1-5; D is unclear. This CDR3 has 14 amino acids. V was cut by 3 bases and J by 4 bases, with 10 bases left in between. Germline-derived CDR1 and CDR2 are MNHEY and SMNVEV (reference sequence). CDR3 sequence reads: CASSLGIGNQPQHF. The CDR3 DNA sequence: TGTGCCAGCAGTTTGGGTATCGGGAATCAGCCCCAGCATTTT.

CDR3 amino acids: CASSYSVAGRNEQFF. For the CDR3, the DNA is TGTGCCAGCAGTTACTCCGTGGCAGGGCGAAATGAGCAGTTCTTC. The chain combines TRBV6-5 with TRBJ2-1, with TRBD1 as a possible D gene (5 bases). Germline loops: CDR1 MNHEY, CDR2 SVGAGI. The CDR3 contains 15 residues. V lost 0 bases and J 7 bases, leaving 13 bases between the germline ends.

The chain joins TRBV27 to TRBJ1-1, with 7 positions matching TRBD1. V shed 10 bases and J 1 base; nucleotides not matched to a gene: 6. Germline CDR1 and CDR2: MNHEY and SMNVEV (reference sequence). The CDR3 is made up of 13 amino acids. CDR3 nucleotide sequence: TGTGCCACCGGGACAGAGAGGAACACTGAAGCTTTCTTT. Its protein product is CATGTERNTEAFF.

This clone was recorded only once. The chain recombines TRBV7-8 with TRBJ1-2, with D perhaps matching TRBD1 (6 bases). V was pared by 7 bases and J by 4 bases, with 16 bases between. CDR3 length: 14 residues. CDR1 is SGHVS, CDR2 FQNEAQ, per germline. The CDR3 DNA reads as TGTGCCAGCAACGAACAGGGATTCAGCTATGGCTACACCTTC. Translating gives CASNEQGFSYGYTF.

The V and J genes are TRBV7-3 and TRBJ1-2, with 7 bases fitting TRBD1. The germline V gene encodes CDR1 SGHTA and CDR2 FQGTGA. The trim removed 4 bases at V and 2 bases at J, leaving 1 base unmatched. CDR3 length equals 13 residues. The CDR3 coding sequence is TGTGCCAGCAGCTCACAGGGGAACTATGGCTACACCTTC. This gives the protein CASSSQGNYGYTF.

CDR3 loop: CASSLDGQENYGYTF. CDR3 sequence (DNA): TGCGCCAGCAGCTTGGACGGACAAGAGAACTATGGCTACACCTTC. This chain joins TRBV5-1 and TRBJ1-2; maybe TRBD1 (5 bases). In germline, CDR1 is SGHRS, CDR2 YFSETQ. Deletions cut 0 bases from V and 2 bases from J, with 11 bases between. CDR3 length: 15 amino acids. Full variable domain (outside the CDR3, taken from reference TRBV5-1 and TRBJ1-2): KAGVTQTPRYLIKTRGQQVTLSCSPISGHRSVSWYQQTPGQGLQFLFEYFSETQRNKGNFPGRFSGRQFSNSRSEMNVSTLELGDSALYLCASSLDGQENYGYTFGSGTRLTVV.

This CDR3 reads CASSFEGLGTDTQYF. CDR3 sequence (DNA): TGCGCCAGCAGCTTTGAGGGCTTGGGCACAGATACGCAGTATTTT. The chain has TRBV5-1 and TRBJ2-3; weak D call: TRBD2 (5 bases). Trimming took off 2 bases at V and 1 base at J, with 11 bases between the two ends. The CDR3 extends over 15 amino acids. Looked up from germline, CDR1 is SGHRS and CDR2 is YFSETQ.

The V and J genes are TRBV30 and TRBJ2-5; D possibly corresponds to TRBD2 (5 bases). The V end lost 0 bases, the J end lost 2 bases, and 13 bases lay between the germline ends. Germline V gene lookup returns CDR1 GTSNPN and CDR2 SVGIG (reference sequence). This CDR3 region has 15 residues. Here the CDR3 reads CAWSVLGLSQETQYF. For the CDR3, the DNA is TGTGCCTGGAGTGTACTAGGCCTTTCACAAGAGACCCAGTACTTC.

The chain carries TRBV11-2 and TRBJ2-2; TRBD2 is a possible D gene (6 bases). Looked up from germline, CDR1 is SGHAT and CDR2 is FQNNGV. Trimming stripped 4 bases from V and 3 bases from J, with 9 bases between. The length of the CDR3 is 14 residues. The CDR3 coding sequence is TGTGCCAGCAGCTCAAGACTAGACACCGGGGAGCTGTTTTTT. It is translated as CASSSRLDTGELFF.

The V gene is TRBV10-2, the J gene TRBJ1-4; 10 bases are shared with TRBD1. J was trimmed by 7 bases and V by 1 base; bases with no gene match: 6. Looked up from germline, CDR1 is WSHSY and CDR2 is SAAADI. This CDR3 is built from 16 residues. The CDR3 DNA is TGCGCCAGCAGTGAGTTGAAGACAGGGGGCCTTGAAAAACTGTTTTTT. This gives the protein CASSELKTGGLEKLFF.

This sequence joins TRBV27 and TRBJ1-2; 7 bases map to TRBD1. The CDR3 has 21 residues. Trimming removed 1 base from V and 1 base from J; junction bases left unmatched: 21. CDR1 and CDR2 from the germline V gene are MNHEY and SMNVEV (reference sequence). The CDR3 bases are TGTGCCAGCAGTTTATTCCCCCGATCTAGTTTACAGGGGAGATTTAACTATGGCTACACCTTC. Protein sequence: CASSLFPRSSLQGRFNYGYTF.

V and J are TRBV18 and TRBJ1-2; D not certain. Germline V gene data show CDR1 as KGHSH and CDR2 as LQKENI. Between the trimmed V and J ends, which lost 4 bases and 0 bases, there was a span of 15 bases. The CDR3 contains 16 residues. This chain's CDR3 is CASSRSTDGANYGYTF. The CDR3, as DNA: TGTGCCAGCTCACGCAGCACTGACGGGGCTAACTATGGCTACACCTTC. The full variable domain, completed using reference TRBV18 and TRBJ1-2, is NAGVMQNPRHLVRRRGQEARLRCSPMKGHSHVYWYRQLPEEGLKFMVYLQKENIIDESGMPKERFSAEFPKEGPSILRIQQVVRGDSAAYFCASSRSTDGANYGYTFGSGTRLTVV.

This chain connects TRBV7-9 to TRBJ2-1, with D possibly being TRBD1 (5 bases). The CDR3 has 13 residues. Germline lookup yields CDR1 SEHNR and CDR2 FQNEAQ (reference sequence). V lost 3 bases and J lost 7, with 10 bases in between. The CDR3 nucleotides are TGTGCCAGCAGCTTGAGGAAGGGGAATGAGCAGTTCTTC. Protein product: CASSLRKGNEQFF.

This CDR3 is CASSQVDGRETQYF. CDR3 bases: TGTGCCAGCAGCCAAGTAGACGGCAGGGAGACCCAGTACTTC. This chain links TRBV4-2 with TRBJ2-5; D uncertain. Germline assignment: CDR1 LGHNA and CDR2 YNFKEQ. The CDR3 is made up of 14 amino acids. V was trimmed by 1 base and J by 5 bases, leaving 11 bases between them.

The chain combines TRBV6-6 with TRBJ2-1, with D perhaps TRBD1 (6 bases). Deletions cut 0 bases from V and 8 bases from J, with 17 bases between. Germline CDR1 and CDR2: MNHNY and SVGAGI (reference sequence). There are 16 residues in the CDR3. The CDR3 region is CASSYSGQGFWDEQFF. CDR3 DNA: TGTGCCAGCAGTTACTCGGGGCAGGGGTTCTGGGATGAGCAGTTCTTC.

CDR3 amino acids: CASSGQGREQYF. The CDR3 nucleotides read TGTGCCAGCAGCGGACAGGGCCGCGAGCAGTACTTC. The rearrangement links TRBV7-9 to TRBJ2-7, with 8 bases identical to TRBD1. The CDR3 has 12 amino acids. Losses at the gene ends were 5 bases for V and 6 bases for J; bases not matched to a gene: 3. Looked up from germline, CDR1 is SEHNR and CDR2 is FQNEAQ (reference sequence).

The chain links TRBV10-3 to TRBJ2-1; possible D gene TRBD1, 7 bases. The CDR3 runs to 15 residues. Germline V gene data show CDR1 as ENHRY and CDR2 as SYGVKD. Trimming left V 7 bases short and J 1 base short, with 14 bases between. Here the CDR3 reads CAIKGGGDSYNEQFF. The CDR3 DNA reads TGTGCCATCAAAGGGGGCGGGGATTCCTACAATGAGCAGTTCTTC.

J is TRBJ1-2 and V is TRBV29-1; the D gene is possibly TRBD1 (6 bases). V dropped 6 bases and J dropped 8 bases, with 19 bases sitting between them. This CDR3 is 13 amino acids long. Germline-derived CDR1 and CDR2 are SQVTM and ANQGSEA. The DNA of the CDR3 is TGCAGCGTGGCACCGGGACACCACCGCGGCTACACCTTC. Protein: CSVAPGHHRGYTF.

This chain uses TRBV2 with TRBJ2-1; D is ambiguous. This CDR3 contains 13 residues. The V end lost 2 bases, the J end lost 6 bases, and 8 bases lay between the germline ends. From germline, CDR1 is SNHLY and CDR2 FYNNEI. CDR3 residues: CASSEWHSNEQFF. Written as DNA, the CDR3 is TGTGCCAGCAGTGAATGGCACAGCAATGAGCAGTTCTTC.

This clone has a handful of counts. The chain joins TRBV18 to TRBJ1-1, with TRBD1 identical over 8 bases. This CDR3 is 18 amino acids long. Germline values: CDR1 KGHSH, CDR2 LQKENI. J was trimmed by 4 bases and V by 5 bases; bases with no gene match: 18. The CDR3 region is CASSSHRDRREDGTEAFF. In DNA form, the CDR3 reads TGTGCCAGCTCATCTCACCGGGACAGGAGAGAAGATGGCACTGAAGCTTTCTTT.

This chain uses TRBV7-8 with TRBJ1-1; D unclear. There are 13 residues in the CDR3. Germline lookup yields CDR1 SGHVS and CDR2 FQNEAQ. Trimming left V 3 bases short and J 10 bases short, with 15 bases between. CDR3 coding DNA: TGTGCCAGCAGCTTCCCCGGTCGGGTGGGAGCTTTCTTT. This codes for CASSFPGRVGAFF.

The V and J genes are TRBV25-1 and TRBJ2-5; tentative D call: TRBD1 (6 bases). Germline V gene sequence: CDR1 MGHDK, CDR2 SYGVNS. Between the trimmed V and J ends, which lost 4 bases and 4 bases, there was a span of 10 bases. The CDR3 totals 13 residues. CDR3 sequence (DNA): TGTGCCAGCAGTGTGGCAGGGGCAGAGACCCAGTACTTC. Its protein product is CASSVAGAETQYF.

The rearrangement joins TRBV27 to TRBJ1-2; possible D gene TRBD1, 6 bases. CDR1 is MNHEY, CDR2 SMNVEV, per germline (reference sequence). This CDR3 is 15 amino acids long. The V gene lost 6 bases and the J gene lost 7 bases, with 21 bases spanning the gap. CDR3 nucleotide sequence: TGTGCCAGCAGCCTGGACAGAGCGGGGTATAGTGGCTACACCTTC. Protein sequence: CASSLDRAGYSGYTF.

This clone was observed once. The chain couples TRBV5-1 to TRBJ2-5, with D maybe TRBD1 (5 bases). Trimming shortened V by 0 bases and J by 3 bases, and 21 bases separated the two germline ends. CDR3 length: 18 residues. CDR1 is SGHRS and CDR2 is YFSETQ in the germline V gene. The CDR3 spells CASSLGGANTVKEETQYF. For the CDR3, the DNA is TGCGCCAGCAGCTTGGGGGGCGCGAACACCGTGAAAGAAGAGACCCAGTACTTC.